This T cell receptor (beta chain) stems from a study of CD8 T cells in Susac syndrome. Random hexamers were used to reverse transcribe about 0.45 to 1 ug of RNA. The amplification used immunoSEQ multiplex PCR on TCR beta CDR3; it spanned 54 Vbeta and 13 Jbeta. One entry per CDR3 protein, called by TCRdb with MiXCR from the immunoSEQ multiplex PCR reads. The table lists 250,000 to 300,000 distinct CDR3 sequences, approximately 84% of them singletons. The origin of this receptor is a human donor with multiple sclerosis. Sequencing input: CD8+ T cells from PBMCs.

CDR3 region: CSVPGQGYEQYF. Written as DNA, the CDR3 is TGCAGCGTCCCGGGACAGGGATACGAGCAGTACTTC. The rearrangement uses TRBV29-1 and TRBJ2-7, with 9 bases lining up with TRBD1. Germline CDR1 reads SQVTM; CDR2 reads ANQGSEA. The V gene end was trimmed by 6 bases and the J gene end by 4 bases; junction bases not matched to a gene: 4. The CDR3 length is 12 residues.